Presented here are 26 T cell receptor beta chains from one specimen sequenced in a study of glioma-infiltrating T cells. Amplification of TCR alpha and beta CDR3 regions from RNA used iRepertoire nested multiplex PCR. TCRdb redid the calling of the multiplex PCR reads with MiXCR, one entry per CDR3 protein. The table has more than 300,000 distinct CDR3 sequences, around 38% seen once; the top ten hold about 12%. The specimen was glioma tissue, nonneoplastic brain tissue, or PBMCs (not recorded which). The receptors were sampled from a human donor with low-grade glioma or glioblastoma, undergoing nonglioma brain surgery, or in good health (not recorded which).

This clonotype was counted ten times or more. V gene TRBV28 combines with J gene TRBJ1-2; 9 nucleotides match TRBD1. The CDR3 spans 13 residues. Unmatched junction bases numbered 5, after V lost 6 bases and J lost 6 bases. Germline values: CDR1 MDHEN, CDR2 SYDVKM. CDR3 DNA sequence: TGTGCCAGCAGCCTACAGGGGGCAGATGGCTACACCTTC. Amino acids: CASSLQGADGYTF.

The rearrangement links TRBV7-9 to TRBJ1-5; TRBD1 might be the D (6 bases). V shed 4 bases and J shed 4 bases, with 20 bases lying between them. This CDR3 contains 17 residues. Germline V lookup: CDR1 SEHNR, CDR2 FQNEAQ (reference sequence). The chain's CDR3 is CASSSQGGPRGNQPQHF. The CDR3 DNA reads as TGTGCCAGCAGCTCGCAAGGGGGACCCCGTGGTAATCAGCCCCAGCATTTT.

This clonotype was detected once. V and J are TRBV9 and TRBJ1-1, with unresolved D. V lost 0 bases and J 0 bases, leaving 9 bases between the germline ends. Germline V gene lookup returns CDR1 SGDLS and CDR2 YYNGEE. This CDR3 spans 15 amino acids. This CDR3 is CASSVAPTMNTEAFF. The CDR3 DNA follows: TGTGCCAGCAGCGTAGCCCCGACTATGAACACTGAAGCTTTCTTT.

With respect to this clonotype: Compared with germline, one end of the junction differs, possibly owing to a read error. The chain employs TRBV6-1 and TRBJ2-5, with 7 bases that match TRBD1. Per germline, CDR1 MNHNS and CDR2 SASEGT. This CDR3 has 15 amino acids. CDR3 sequence: CASSPTGLGEDTQYF. The DNA for the CDR3 is TGTGCCAGCAGTCCGACAGGGTTAGGGGAAGACACCCAGTACTTC.

This clonotype was picked up a small number of times. The CDR3, as DNA: TGTGCCAGCAGCCAAGCCAGCTGGACAGGATTTAGCAATCAGCCCCAGCATTTT. Translating it yields CASSQASWTGFSNQPQHF. The chain uses TRBV27 and TRBJ1-5; TRBD1 matches at 7 bases. The CDR3 has 18 amino acids. The ends lost 6 bases at V and 0 bases at J; junction bases unmatched: 14. The V gene's germline CDR1 is MNHEY and CDR2 SMNVEV (reference sequence).

V and J are TRBV27 and TRBJ1-3; a weak D match, TRBD1 (5 bases). This CDR3 region has 15 residues. The germline V and J ends were trimmed by 6 bases and 4 bases, with 16 bases remaining between them. Germline CDR1 MNHEY, CDR2 SMNVEV (reference sequence). CDR3 residues: CASSERGRIGNTIYF. For the CDR3, the DNA is TGTGCCAGCAGCGAGAGGGGTAGAATCGGAAACACCATATATTTT.

A remark on this clonotype: A much larger clone differs by one base, so this may be a read error. The rearrangement uses TRBV27 and TRBJ2-2; TRBD2 agrees at 10 bases. With 3 bases clipped from V and 9 bases from J, the junction kept 10 bases outside the gene matches. Germline V CDR1 and CDR2: MNHEY, SMNVEV (reference sequence). CDR3 length: 16 residues. The CDR3 coding sequence is TGTGCCAGCAGTTTCATCGGACTAGCGGAGGCCTGGGAGCTGTTTTTT. Translating it yields CASSFIGLAEAWELFF.

This clonotype showed up many times. The chain combines TRBV27 with TRBJ1-5, with TRBD1 identical over 10 bases. Trimming removed 7 bases from V and 2 bases from J; junction bases left unmatched: 2. CDR1 and CDR2 (germline): MNHEY, SMNVEV (reference sequence). The CDR3 is made up of 14 amino acids. The CDR3 sequence is CASTGTGGNQPQHF. CDR3 DNA sequence: TGTGCCAGCACCGGGACAGGGGGCAATCAGCCCCAGCATTTT.

Note on this clonotype: The junction differs from germline at one of its ends, possibly a read error. The gene calls are TRBV28 and TRBJ2-3; D is uncertain. The germline CDR1 and CDR2 sequences are MDHEN and SYDVKM. This CDR3 spans 12 amino acids. The CDR3, as DNA: TGTGCCCGCAGGCAGTCATCGGATATGCAGTATTTT. This gives the protein CARRQSSDMQYF.

This clonotype has a handful of counts. The chain couples TRBV6-2 or TRBV6-3 to TRBJ2-1; D is unclear. Germline assignment: CDR1 MNHEY and CDR2 SVGEGT. The CDR3 extends over 13 amino acids. Trimming pared 2 bases from V and 5 bases from J, leaving 7 bases between. CDR3 protein: CASSYAGNNEQFF. CDR3 sequence (DNA): TGTGCCAGCAGTTACGCAGGAAACAATGAGCAGTTCTTC.

In nucleotides, the CDR3 is TGCGCCAGCAGCCAAGGGGCAGGAGAAAATGAGCAGTTCTTC. This codes for CASSQGAGENEQFF. This chain uses TRBV4-1 with TRBJ2-1; D gene unclear. This CDR3 spans 14 amino acids. Germline loops: CDR1 MGHRA, CDR2 YSYEKL. V lost 1 base, J lost 7 bases, and 11 bases lay in between.

Worth noting for this clonotype: A much more abundant neighbour one base away suggests this may be a read error. The rearrangement joins TRBV7-2 to TRBJ2-1, with a tentative D call TRBD1 (5 bases). Germline-derived CDR1 and CDR2 are SGHTA and FQGNSA. The CDR3 loop spans 15 amino acids. In DNA form, the CDR3 reads TGTGCCAGCAGCGACCAGGGTTACTCCTACAATGAGCTGTTCTTC. It specifies CASSDQGYSYNELFF. Full variable domain (missing parts from reference TRBV7-2 and TRBJ2-1): GAGVSQSPSNKVTEKGKDVELRCDPISGHTALYWYRQSLGQGLEFLIYFQGNSAPDKSGLPSDRFSAERTGGSVSTLTIQRTQQEDSAVYLCASSDQGYSYNELFFGPGTRLTVL.

The rearrangement joins TRBV19 to TRBJ2-1; 8 positions match TRBD2. Germline CDR1 reads LNHDA; CDR2 reads SQIVND (reference sequence). J lost 8 bases, V lost 3 bases, and 6 bases had no gene match. The CDR3 runs to 14 residues. The CDR3 DNA reads TGTGCCAGTAGTATTCTACTAGCGGTCGATGAGCAGTTCTTC. Translation: CASSILLAVDEQFF.

A few counts support this clonotype. This rearrangement joins TRBV10-3 to TRBJ2-7; D not certain. From germline, CDR1 is ENHRY and CDR2 SYGVKD. The CDR3 is 12 residues long. V lost 0 bases to trimming and J lost 4 bases, with 4 bases between them. The CDR3 DNA reads as TGTGCCATCAGTGAGTCGGAATACGAGCAGTACTTC. This codes for CAISESEYEQYF.

Regarding this clonotype: A much larger clonotype is one base distant, so this may be a read error. This likely comes from a read error, as the CDR3 has no conserved phenylalanine or tryptophan at its end. The CDR3 DNA is TGCAGTGCAGGGGCCCGGTTCCGAACTGAAGCTTTCTCT. Translating gives CSAGARFRTEAFS. The chain uses TRBV20-1 and TRBJ1-1, with D maybe TRBD1 (5 bases). Germline-derived CDR1 and CDR2 are DFQATT and SNEGSKA (reference sequence). The CDR3 loop spans 13 amino acids. Trimming cost V 6 bases and J 5 bases, with 16 bases left between them.

This clonotype was counted many times. The rearrangement joins TRBV28 to TRBJ2-3; D perhaps matches TRBD2 (6 bases). CDR3 length: 14 residues. CDR1 and CDR2 (germline): MDHEN, SYDVKM. Deletions cut 6 bases from V and 3 bases from J, with 13 bases between. The CDR3 DNA is TGTGCCAGCAGGAGAGCGGGTCCAACAGATACGCAGTATTTT. Translating it yields CASRRAGPTDTQYF.

The gene calls are TRBV10-3 and TRBJ2-3; D perhaps matches TRBD1 (6 bases). V lost 10 bases and J lost 0, with 14 bases in between. The germline gives CDR1 ENHRY, CDR2 SYGVKD. The CDR3 is made up of 14 amino acids. DNA for the CDR3: TGTGCCACCTCGACAGGCGACAGCACAGATACGCAGTATTTT. Translating it yields CATSTGDSTDTQYF.

This clonotype came up many times. This rearrangement joins TRBV6-1 to TRBJ1-2; D uncertain. CDR1 and CDR2 from the germline V gene are MNHNS and SASEGT. This CDR3 is 13 amino acids long. V shed 5 bases and J shed 8 bases, with 15 bases lying between them. CDR3 loop: CASSYDGYDGYTF. In DNA, the CDR3 is TGTGCCAGCAGTTATGATGGGTATGACGGCTACACCTTC.

The chain couples TRBV7-3 to TRBJ2-1, with D possibly being TRBD2 (6 bases). The CDR3 has 15 residues. The germline V and J ends were trimmed by 5 bases and 1 base, with 12 bases remaining between them. In germline, CDR1 is SGHTA, CDR2 FQGTGA. CDR3 bases: TGTGCCAGCAGCCCCCGGCGGGGTTCCTACAATGAGCAGTTCTTC. It translates to CASSPRRGSYNEQFF.

V usage is TRBV20-1 and J usage is TRBJ2-2, with 12 bases lining up with TRBD1. The CDR3 length is 17 residues. The V and J ends lost 4 bases and 4 bases, in that order; junction bases with no gene match: 10. From germline, CDR1 is DFQATT and CDR2 SNEGSKA (reference sequence). The CDR3 DNA follows: TGCAGTGCTAATCCGGGACAGGGGGCGCGGGGCACCGGGGAGCTGTTTTTT. Translation: CSANPGQGARGTGELFF.

This rearrangement joins TRBV28 to TRBJ2-4; 7 nucleotides align to TRBD1. Germline values: CDR1 MDHEN, CDR2 SYDVKM. This CDR3 contains 14 residues. With 4 bases clipped from V and 7 bases from J, the junction kept 7 bases outside the gene matches. The CDR3 region has the DNA TGTGCCAGCAGTTCCCCCGGACAGGTTAACATTCAGTACTTC. Its protein is CASSSPGQVNIQYF.

With regard to this clonotype: A single base separates this from a much larger clone, so it may be a read error. The J gene is TRBJ2-5, the V gene TRBV27; D possibly corresponds to TRBD1 (5 bases). Germline V gene lookup returns CDR1 MNHEY and CDR2 SMNVEV (reference sequence). This CDR3 region has 13 residues. The CDR3 here is CSTSGPGKETQYF. The CDR3 DNA reads as TGTTCCACCTCCGGACCAGGGAAAGAGACCCAGTACTTC.

This clonotype has just a few counts. The chain links TRBV15 to TRBJ2-1, with TRBD1 matching over 8 bases. V was clipped by 2 bases and J by 6 bases; unmatched bases: 9. Germline assignment: CDR1 LNHNV and CDR2 YYDKDF (reference sequence). The CDR3 runs 16 residues. In nucleotides, the CDR3 is TGTGCCACCAGCAGACAACGACAGGGGACCCTCAATGAGCAGTTCTTC. It translates to CATSRQRQGTLNEQFF.

This clonotype was picked up many times. V gene TRBV6-1 combines with J gene TRBJ2-3; the D gene is possibly TRBD1 (5 bases). The length of the CDR3 is 17 residues. V dropped 4 bases and J dropped 2 bases, with 19 bases sitting between them. The V gene's germline CDR1 is MNHNS and CDR2 SASEGT. The CDR3 DNA follows: TGTGCCAGCAGTGCCTTCGTTGGCAGGGAAGACACAGATACGCAGTATTTT. It yields the protein CASSAFVGREDTDTQYF.

This clonotype was recorded a few times. The chain carries TRBV28 and TRBJ1-5; TRBD1 matches at 8 bases. This CDR3 spans 16 amino acids. The germline CDR1 and CDR2 sequences are MDHEN and SYDVKM. Trimming removed 5 bases from V and 0 bases from J; junction bases left unmatched: 6. In nucleotides, the CDR3 is TGTGCCAGCAGTCCCCAGGGGGCAGGTAGCAATCAGCCCCAGCATTTT. Translated: CASSPQGAGSNQPQHF.

Comment on this clonotype: One end of the junction varies from germline; a read error may be responsible. This chain joins TRBV7-9 and TRBJ2-3, with D perhaps TRBD2 (6 bases). CDR1 is SEHNR and CDR2 is FQNEAQ in the germline V gene (reference sequence). The length of the CDR3 is 14 residues. The CDR3 DNA sequence: TGTTCCAGCAGCTTGGGACTGTCCACAGATACGCAGTATTTT. As protein: CSSSLGLSTDTQYF.